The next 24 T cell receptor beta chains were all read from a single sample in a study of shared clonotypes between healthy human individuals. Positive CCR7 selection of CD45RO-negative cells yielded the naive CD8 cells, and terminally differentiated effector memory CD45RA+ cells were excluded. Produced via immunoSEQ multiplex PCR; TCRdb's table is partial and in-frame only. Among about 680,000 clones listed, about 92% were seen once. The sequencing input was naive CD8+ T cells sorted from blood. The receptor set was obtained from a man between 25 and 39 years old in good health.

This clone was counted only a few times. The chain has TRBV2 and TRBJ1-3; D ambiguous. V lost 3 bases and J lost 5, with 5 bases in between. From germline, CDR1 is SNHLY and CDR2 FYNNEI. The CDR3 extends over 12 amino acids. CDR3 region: CASSEGRNTIYF. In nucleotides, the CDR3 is TGTGCCAGCAGTGAGGGGAGAAACACCATATATTTT. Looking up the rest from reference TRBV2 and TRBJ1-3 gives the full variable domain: EPEVTQTPSHQVTQMGQEVILRCVPISNHLYFYWYRQILGQKVEFLVSFYNNEISEKSEIFDDQFSVERPDGSNFTLKIRSTKLEDSAMYFCASSEGRNTIYFGEGSWLTVV.

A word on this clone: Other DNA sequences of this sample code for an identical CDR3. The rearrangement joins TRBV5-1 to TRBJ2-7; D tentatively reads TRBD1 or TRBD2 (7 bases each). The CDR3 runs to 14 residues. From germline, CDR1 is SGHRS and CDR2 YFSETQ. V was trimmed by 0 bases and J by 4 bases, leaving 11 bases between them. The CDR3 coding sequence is TGCGCCAGCAGCTTGGGACAGGGAGGGTACGAGCAGTACTTC. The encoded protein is CASSLGQGGYEQYF.

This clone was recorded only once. The CDR3 DNA reads TGTGCCAGCAGTTTCTCGCAGGTCCAGCCCCAGCATTTT. Translation: CASSFSQVQPQHF. The chain employs TRBV27 and TRBJ1-5, with D unresolved. From germline, CDR1 is MNHEY and CDR2 SMNVEV (reference sequence). The CDR3 extends over 13 amino acids. Trimming pared 3 bases from V and 7 bases from J, leaving 10 bases between.

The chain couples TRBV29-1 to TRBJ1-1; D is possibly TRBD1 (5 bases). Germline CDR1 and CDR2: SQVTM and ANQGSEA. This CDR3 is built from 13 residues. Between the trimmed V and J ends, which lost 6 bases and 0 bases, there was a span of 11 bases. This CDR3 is CSVHRPMNTEAFF. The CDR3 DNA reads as TGCAGCGTCCACAGGCCAATGAACACTGAAGCTTTCTTT.

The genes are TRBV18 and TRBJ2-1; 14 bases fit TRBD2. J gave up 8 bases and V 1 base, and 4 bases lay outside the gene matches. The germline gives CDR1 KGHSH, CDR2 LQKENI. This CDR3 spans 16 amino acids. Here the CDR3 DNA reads TGTGCCAGCTCACCACGGGGACTAGCGGGAGTCGATGAGCAGTTCTTC. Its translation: CASSPRGLAGVDEQFF. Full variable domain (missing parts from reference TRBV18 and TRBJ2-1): NAGVMQNPRHLVRRRGQEARLRCSPMKGHSHVYWYRQLPEEGLKFMVYLQKENIIDESGMPKERFSAEFPKEGPSILRIQQVVRGDSAAYFCASSPRGLAGVDEQFFGPGTRLTVL.

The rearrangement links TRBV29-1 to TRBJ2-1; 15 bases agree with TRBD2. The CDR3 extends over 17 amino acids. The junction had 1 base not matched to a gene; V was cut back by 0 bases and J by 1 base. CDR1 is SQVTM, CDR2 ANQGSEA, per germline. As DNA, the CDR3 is TGCAGCGTTGAAGAAGGGACTAGCGGGAGGTCCTACAATGAGCAGTTCTTC. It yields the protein CSVEEGTSGRSYNEQFF.

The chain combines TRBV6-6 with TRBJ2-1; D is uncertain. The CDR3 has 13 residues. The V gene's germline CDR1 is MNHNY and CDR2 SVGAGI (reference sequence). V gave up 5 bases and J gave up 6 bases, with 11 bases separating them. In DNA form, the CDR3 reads TGTGCCAGCAGTCTCGGGTCTGCCAATGAGCAGTTCTTC. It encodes CASSLGSANEQFF.

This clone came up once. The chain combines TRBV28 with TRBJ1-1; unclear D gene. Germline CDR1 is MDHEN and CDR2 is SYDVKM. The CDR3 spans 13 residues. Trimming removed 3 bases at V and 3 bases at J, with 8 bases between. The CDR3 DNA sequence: TGTGCCAGCAGTTTCACCACCTACACTGAAGCTTTCTTT. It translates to CASSFTTYTEAFF.

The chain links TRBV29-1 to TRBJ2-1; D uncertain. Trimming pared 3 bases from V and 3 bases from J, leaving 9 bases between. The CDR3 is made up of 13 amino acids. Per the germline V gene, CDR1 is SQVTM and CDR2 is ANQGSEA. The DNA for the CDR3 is TGCAGCGTTGACCTCGCTAACTACAATGAGCAGTTCTTC. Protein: CSVDLANYNEQFF.

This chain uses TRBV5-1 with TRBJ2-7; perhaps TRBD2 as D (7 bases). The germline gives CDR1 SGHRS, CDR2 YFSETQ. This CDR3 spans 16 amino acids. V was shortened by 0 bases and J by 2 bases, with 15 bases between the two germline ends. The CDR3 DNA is TGCGCCAGCAGCTTGGAAGGGGGAGGGCCCCCCTACGAGCAGTACTTC. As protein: CASSLEGGGPPYEQYF.

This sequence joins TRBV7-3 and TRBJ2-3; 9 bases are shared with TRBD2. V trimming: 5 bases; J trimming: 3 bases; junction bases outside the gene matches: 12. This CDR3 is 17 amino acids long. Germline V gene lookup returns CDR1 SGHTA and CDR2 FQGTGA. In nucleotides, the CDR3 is TGTGCCAGCAGCCCCCCCCCGGGAGCGGGAGGAACAGATACGCAGTATTTT. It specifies CASSPPPGAGGTDTQYF.

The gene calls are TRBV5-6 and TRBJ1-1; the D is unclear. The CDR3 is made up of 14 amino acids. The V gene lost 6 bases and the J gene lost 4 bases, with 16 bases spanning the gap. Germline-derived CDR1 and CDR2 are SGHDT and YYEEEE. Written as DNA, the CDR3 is TGTGCCAGCACCCTTAGTCCCCTTGGCACTGAAGCTTTCTTT. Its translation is CASTLSPLGTEAFF.

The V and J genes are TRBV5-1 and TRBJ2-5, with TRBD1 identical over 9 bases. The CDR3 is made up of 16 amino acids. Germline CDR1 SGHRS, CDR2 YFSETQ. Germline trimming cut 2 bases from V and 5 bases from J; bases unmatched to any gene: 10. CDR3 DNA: TGCGCCAGCAGCTTCTTCCTTACAGGGGGCCGGGAGACCCAGTACTTC. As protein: CASSFFLTGGRETQYF.

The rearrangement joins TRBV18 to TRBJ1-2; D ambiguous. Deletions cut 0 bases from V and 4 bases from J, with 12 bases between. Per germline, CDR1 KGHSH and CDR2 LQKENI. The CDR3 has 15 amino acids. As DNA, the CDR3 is TGTGCCAGCTCACCACCGGTGGACGGCGCCTATGGCTACACCTTC. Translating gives CASSPPVDGAYGYTF.

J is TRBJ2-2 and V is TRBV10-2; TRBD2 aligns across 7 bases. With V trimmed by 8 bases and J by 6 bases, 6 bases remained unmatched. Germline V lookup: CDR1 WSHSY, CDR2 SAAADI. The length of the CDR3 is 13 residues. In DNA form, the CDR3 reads TGCGCCAGCGTTACGGGAGGTGCCGGGGAGCTGTTTTTT. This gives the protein CASVTGGAGELFF.

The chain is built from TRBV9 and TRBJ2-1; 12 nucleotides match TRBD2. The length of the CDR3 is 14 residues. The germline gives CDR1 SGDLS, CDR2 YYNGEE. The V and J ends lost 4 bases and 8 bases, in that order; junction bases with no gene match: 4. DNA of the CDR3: TGTGCCAGCAGCCCCACTAGCGGGAGGCATGAGCAGTTCTTC. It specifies CASSPTSGRHEQFF.

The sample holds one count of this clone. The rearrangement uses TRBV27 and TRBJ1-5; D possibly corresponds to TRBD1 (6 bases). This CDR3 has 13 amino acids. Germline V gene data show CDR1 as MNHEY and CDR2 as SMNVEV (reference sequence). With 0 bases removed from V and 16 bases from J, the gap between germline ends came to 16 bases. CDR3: CASSLSGEGVFHF. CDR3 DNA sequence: TGTGCCAGCAGTTTATCAGGCGAGGGGGTTTTCCATTTT.

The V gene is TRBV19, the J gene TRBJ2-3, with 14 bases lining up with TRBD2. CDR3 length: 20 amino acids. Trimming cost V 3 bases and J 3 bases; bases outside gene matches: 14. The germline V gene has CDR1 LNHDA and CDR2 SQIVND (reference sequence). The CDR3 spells CASSIKFRGTSGSSTDTQYF. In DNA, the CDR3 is TGTGCCAGTAGTATCAAGTTCCGGGGGACTAGCGGGAGTAGTACAGATACGCAGTATTTT.

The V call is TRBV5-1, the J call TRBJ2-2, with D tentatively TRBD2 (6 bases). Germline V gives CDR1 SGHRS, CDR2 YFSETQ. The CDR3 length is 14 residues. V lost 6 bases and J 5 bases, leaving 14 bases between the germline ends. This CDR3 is CASTWRGRTGELFF. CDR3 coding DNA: TGCGCCAGCACCTGGAGGGGCCGTACCGGGGAGCTGTTTTTT.

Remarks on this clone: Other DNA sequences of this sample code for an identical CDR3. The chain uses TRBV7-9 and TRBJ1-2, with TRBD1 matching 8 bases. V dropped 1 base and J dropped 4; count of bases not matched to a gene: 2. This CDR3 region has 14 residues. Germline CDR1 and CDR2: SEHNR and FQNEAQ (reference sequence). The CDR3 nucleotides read TGTGCCAGCAGCTTAGGGACAGGGCTCTATGGCTACACCTTC. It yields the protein CASSLGTGLYGYTF. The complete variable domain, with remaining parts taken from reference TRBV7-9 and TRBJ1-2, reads DTGVSQNPRHKITKRGQNVTFRCDPISEHNRLYWYRQTLGQGPEFLTYFQNEAQLEKSRLLSDRFSAERPKGSFSTLEIQRTEQGDSAMYLCASSLGTGLYGYTFGSGTRLTVV.

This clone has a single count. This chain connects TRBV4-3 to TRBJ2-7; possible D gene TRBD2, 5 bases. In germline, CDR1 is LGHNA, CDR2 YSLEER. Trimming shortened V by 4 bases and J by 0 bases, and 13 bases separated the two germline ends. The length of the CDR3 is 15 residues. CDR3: CASSRSAESSYEQYF. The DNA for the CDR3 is TGCGCCAGCAGCCGATCAGCGGAGAGCTCCTACGAGCAGTACTTC.

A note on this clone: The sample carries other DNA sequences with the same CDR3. The CDR3 here is CASSVGLAGADTQYF. CDR3 in DNA: TGTGCCAGCAGCGTAGGGCTAGCGGGAGCAGATACGCAGTATTTT. The chain joins TRBV9 to TRBJ2-3, with 10 bases that match TRBD2. The CDR3 is 15 residues long. The trim removed 0 bases at V and 4 bases at J, leaving 2 bases unmatched. Germline values: CDR1 SGDLS, CDR2 YYNGEE.

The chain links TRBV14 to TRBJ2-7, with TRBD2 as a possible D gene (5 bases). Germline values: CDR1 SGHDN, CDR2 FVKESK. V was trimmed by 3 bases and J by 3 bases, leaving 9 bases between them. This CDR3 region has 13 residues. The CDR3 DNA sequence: TGTGCCAGCAGCCAGCCCGACTACTACGAGCAGTACTTC. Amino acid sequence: CASSQPDYYEQYF.

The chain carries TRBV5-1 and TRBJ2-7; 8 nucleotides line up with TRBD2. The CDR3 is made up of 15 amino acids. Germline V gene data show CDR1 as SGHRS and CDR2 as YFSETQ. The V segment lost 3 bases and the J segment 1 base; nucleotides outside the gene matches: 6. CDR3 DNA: TGCGCCAGCAGCTCCGGGCCGGGGGGGTCCTACGAGCAGTACTTC. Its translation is CASSSGPGGSYEQYF.